The rows below give T cell receptor beta chains drawn from one sample of a study of blood T cell repertoires in COVID-19. Repertoires were generated with immunoSEQ multiplex PCR, while TCRdb's copy carries only in-frame clones and drops some. This sample has more than 400,000 clones, with around 85% found just once. Sequenced sample: peripheral blood. The receptors stem from a human donor in a cohort sampled during active COVID-19. The conserved cysteine and the conserved F or W are not part of the CDR3 here.

TRBV2	TRBJ2-2	ASRGGSLNTGELF
TRBV5-6	TRBJ1-1	ASSGVGGTEAF
TRBV7-3	TRBJ1-1	ASSSSTGTGGTAF
TRBV19	TRBJ1-5	ASSRSTGGLNQPQH
TRBV4-1	TRBJ2-7	ASSKTGLGEQY
TRBV10-2	TRBJ2-7	ASSEVGPSPD
TRBV28	TRBJ1-2	ASSRRTPMGPWSNYGYT
TRBV6-5	TRBJ2-7	ASRMNGGAGEQY
TRBV6-1	TRBJ2-3	ATSDGVTDTQY
TRBV5-8	TRBJ2-5	ASSGGQFNRGETQY
TRBV15	TRBJ1-2	ATRRDRGNYGYT
TRBV4-2	TRBJ2-5	ASSQDHRRGRGLQETQY
TRBV24-1	TRBJ2-1	ATSDGLGTGGQNEQF
TRBV6-1	TRBJ2-5	ASSDPGLPQETQY
TRBV7-2	TRBJ1-1	ASSLVEDTEAF
TRBV6-2/TRBV6-3	TRBJ2-4	ASGLAGAKNIQY
TRBV5-3	TRBJ2-7	ARSQRRAEQY
TRBV4-1	TRBJ1-1	ASSQQGLNTEAF
TRBV27	TRBJ2-7	ASSPPRGGLKREGIYEQY
TRBV4-3	TRBJ1-2	ASSFGQGYGYT
TRBV28	TRBJ2-7	ASSFPGLAGSEV
TRBV19	TRBJ2-5	ASSVGQETQY
TRBV5-1	TRBJ1-6	ASSLVGRASPLH
TRBV30	TRBJ1-3	AWSAETGNTIY
TRBV6-6	TRBJ1-3	ATQRDYSGNTIY
TRBV30	TRBJ1-3	AGNRGDGNTIY
TRBV7-9	TRBJ1-1	ASSLGEENTEAF